This TCR beta chain was identified in a study of blood T cell repertoires in COVID-19. About the research overall: There were acute and convalescent COVID-19 samples, and they came from the United States, Italy and Spain. T cells, B-cell-depleted T cells, or PBMCs supplied cDNA or gDNA.

There are 16 residues in the CDR3. V trimming: 2 bases; J trimming: 3 bases; junction bases outside the gene matches: 6. Germline-derived CDR1 and CDR2 are KGHDR and SFDVKD. Profiling relied on immunoSEQ multiplex PCR, and the TCRdb table lists in-frame clones only, not all of them. The sample includes 180,000 or so clones, 70% to 90% of them seen just once. The chain has TRBV24-1 and TRBJ2-4; TRBD1 agrees at 7 bases. The sequence came from a man aged 55 to 70 with acute or convalescent COVID-19. Sequenced: peripheral blood. The DNA of the CDR3 is TGTGCCACCAGTGATTCGGAACAGGGGAACAAAAACATTCAGTACTTC. Translation: CATSDSEQGNKNIQYF.